This TCR beta chain was found in a study of T-cell memory formation after mild COVID-19. MiXCR, applied by TCRdb to the 5' RACE reads, yields one record per CDR3 protein. Of about 350,000 distinct CDR3 sequences in the sample, about an eighth were seen once. This clonotype was found a few times. What it binds is unknown. Germline-derived CDR1 and CDR2 are DFQATT and SNEGSKA (reference sequence). The CDR3 is 13 amino acids. Deletions cut 3 bases from V and 2 bases from J, with 11 bases between. Overall study results and limits: Confirmation of SARS-CoV-2 specificity was lacking for second-wave clones peaking day 37. Clones that contracted clustered mainly in CM and EM if CD4+ and in EMRA if CD8+. Clones that shrank (day 15 to 85) were balanced CD4/CD8, whereas later expanders leaned CD4+.

The TCR sequence derives from a man younger than 30 who had mild COVID-19 (a few samples of this study predate the infection). Cell type and time point are not known. The specimen sequenced was PBMCs or a T cell subset sorted from them (not recorded which). This chain uses TRBV20-1 with TRBJ2-7, with D possibly called TRBD1 or TRBD2 (5 bases each). Here the CDR3 reads CSARSGDPYEQYF. CDR3 sequence (DNA): TGCAGTGCTAGGTCCGGGGACCCCTACGAGCAGTACTTC.